This T cell receptor beta chain is from a study of blood T cell repertoires in COVID-19. The overall study: Nucleic acid was either cDNA or gDNA, and it came from T cells, B-cell-depleted T cells, or PBMCs.

Which cohort a participant joined came from the clinical history participants gave. Two negative PCRs, clearance, or symptom resolution characterized the recovered Cohort 3 donors. TCRdb keeps only in-frame clones here, not all; method: immunoSEQ multiplex PCR. Seen here are a few hundred thousand clones, roughly 90% observed once, and the top ten hold about 9.5%. Germline trimming cut 4 bases from V and 0 bases from J; bases unmatched to any gene: 10. Germline lookup yields CDR1 LGHNA and CDR2 YSLEER. The CDR3 is 17 residues long. Sequencing was carried out using PBMCs or T cells enriched from blood (not recorded which). The rearrangement links TRBV4-3 to TRBJ1-2; 8 bases match TRBD1. This TCR was recovered from a woman in her thirties or forties who had recovered from COVID-19. The CDR3 protein is CASSLGIQGGANYGYTF. In nucleotides, the CDR3 is TGCGCCAGCAGCCTTGGGATACAGGGGGGAGCTAACTATGGCTACACCTTC.